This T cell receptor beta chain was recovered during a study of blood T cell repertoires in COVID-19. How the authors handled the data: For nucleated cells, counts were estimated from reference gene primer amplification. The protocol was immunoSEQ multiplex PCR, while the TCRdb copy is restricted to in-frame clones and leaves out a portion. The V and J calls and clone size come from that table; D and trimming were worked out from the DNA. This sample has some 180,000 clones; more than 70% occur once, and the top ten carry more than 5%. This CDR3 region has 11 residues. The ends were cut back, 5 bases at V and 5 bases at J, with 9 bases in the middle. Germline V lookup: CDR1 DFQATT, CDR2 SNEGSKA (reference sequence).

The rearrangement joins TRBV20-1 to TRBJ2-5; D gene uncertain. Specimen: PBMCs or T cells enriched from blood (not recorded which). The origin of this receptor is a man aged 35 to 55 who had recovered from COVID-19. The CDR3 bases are TGCAGTGCTGACATGACGGAGACCCAGTACTTC. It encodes CSADMTETQYF.